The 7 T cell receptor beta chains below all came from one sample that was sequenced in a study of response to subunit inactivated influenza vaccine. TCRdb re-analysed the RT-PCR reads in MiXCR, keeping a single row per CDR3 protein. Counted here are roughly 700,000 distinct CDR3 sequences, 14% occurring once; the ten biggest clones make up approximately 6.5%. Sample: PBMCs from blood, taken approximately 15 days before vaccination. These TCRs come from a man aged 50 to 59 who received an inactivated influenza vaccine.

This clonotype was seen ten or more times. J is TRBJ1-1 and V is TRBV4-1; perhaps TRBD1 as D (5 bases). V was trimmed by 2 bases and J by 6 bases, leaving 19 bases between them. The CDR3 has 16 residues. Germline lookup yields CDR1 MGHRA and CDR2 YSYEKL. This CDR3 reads CASSQFHLRRGPEAFF. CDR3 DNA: TGCGCCAGCAGCCAATTCCACCTCCGTCGGGGCCCTGAAGCTTTCTTT.

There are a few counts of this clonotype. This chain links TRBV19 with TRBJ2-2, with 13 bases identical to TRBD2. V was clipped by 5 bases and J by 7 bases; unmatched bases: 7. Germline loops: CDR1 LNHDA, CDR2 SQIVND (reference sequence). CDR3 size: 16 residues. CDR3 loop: CASSPRTSGSYGELFF. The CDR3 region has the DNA TGTGCCAGTAGTCCTCGGACTAGCGGGAGTTACGGGGAGCTGTTTTTT.

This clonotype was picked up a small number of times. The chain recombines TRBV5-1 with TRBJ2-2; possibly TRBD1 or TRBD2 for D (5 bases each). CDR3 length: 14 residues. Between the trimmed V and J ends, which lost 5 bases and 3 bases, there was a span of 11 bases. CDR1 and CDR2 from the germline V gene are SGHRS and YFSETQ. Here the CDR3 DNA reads TGCGCCAGCAGAAGGGACCGATACACCGGGGAGCTGTTTTTT. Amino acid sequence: CASRRDRYTGELFF.

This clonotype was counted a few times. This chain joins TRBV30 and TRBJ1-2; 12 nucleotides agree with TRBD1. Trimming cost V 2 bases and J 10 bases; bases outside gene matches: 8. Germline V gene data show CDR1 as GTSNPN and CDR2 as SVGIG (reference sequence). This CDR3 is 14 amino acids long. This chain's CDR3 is CAWSRDGTGGNYTF. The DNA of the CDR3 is TGTGCCTGGAGTAGGGACGGGACAGGGGGCAACTACACCTTC.

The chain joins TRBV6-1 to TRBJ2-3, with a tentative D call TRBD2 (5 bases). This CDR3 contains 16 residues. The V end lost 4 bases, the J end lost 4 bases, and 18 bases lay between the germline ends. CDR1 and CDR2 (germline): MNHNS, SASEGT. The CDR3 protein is CASSAGGPPHADTQYF. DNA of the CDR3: TGTGCCAGCAGTGCTGGAGGCCCCCCCCACGCAGATACGCAGTATTTT.

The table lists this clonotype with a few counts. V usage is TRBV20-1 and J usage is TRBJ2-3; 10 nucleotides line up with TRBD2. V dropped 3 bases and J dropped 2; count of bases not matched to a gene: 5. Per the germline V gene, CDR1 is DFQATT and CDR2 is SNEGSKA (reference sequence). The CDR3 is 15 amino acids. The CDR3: CSASSGRPNTDTQYF. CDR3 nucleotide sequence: TGCAGTGCTAGTAGCGGGAGGCCAAACACAGATACGCAGTATTTT.

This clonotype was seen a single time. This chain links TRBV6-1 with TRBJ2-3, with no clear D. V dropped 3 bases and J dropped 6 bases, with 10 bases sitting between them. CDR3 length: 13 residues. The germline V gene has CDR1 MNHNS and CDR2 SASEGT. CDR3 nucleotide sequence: TGTGCCAGCAGTGATTGGGATATGGATACGCAGTATTTT. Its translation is CASSDWDMDTQYF.